These 19 T cell receptor beta chains were sequenced from one sample in a study of breast tumors, draining lymph nodes, adjacent tissues. TCRdb itself ran the multiplex PCR reads through MiXCR, one entry per CDR3 protein. The sample contains 150,000 to 200,000 distinct CDR3 sequences, approximately 33% of which appear only once. Breast cancer patients provided tissue from their axillary draining lymph nodes. The sample consisted of axillary lymph node tissue. Receptors were obtained from a female donor with breast cancer. Some clones in this sample may be carry-over from other donors' samples.

This clonotype was counted a few times. Given a much more abundant clone one base away, this may be a read error. This is likely a read error, given that the CDR3 carries no conserved phenylalanine or tryptophan at its end. The rearrangement joins TRBV7-9 to TRBJ2-7; TRBD1 matches 8 bases. Losses at the gene ends were 5 bases for V and 2 bases for J; bases not matched to a gene: 5. The CDR3 consists of 14 residues. The germline gives CDR1 SEHNR, CDR2 FQNEAQ (reference sequence). The CDR3 DNA reads as TGTGCCAGCAGCCCCAGGGACAGGACCTACGAGCAGTACCTC. Its protein is CASSPRDRTYEQYL.

With respect to this clonotype: An end of the junction does not agree with germline; a read error may underlie this. V usage is TRBV4-2 and J usage is TRBJ2-2; 9 positions match TRBD1. This CDR3 spans 18 amino acids. CDR1 and CDR2 from the germline V gene are LGHNA and YNFKEQ. The CDR3 reads CASSRGAGTGSGTGELSW. The DNA for the CDR3 is TGTGCCAGCAGCCGAGGAGCCGGGACAGGGAGTGGCACCGGGGAGCTGTCTTGG.

Many counts were recorded for this clonotype. J is TRBJ1-2 and V is TRBV19; possibly TRBD1 for D (5 bases). This CDR3 contains 14 residues. Germline V gene data show CDR1 as LNHDA and CDR2 as SQIVND (reference sequence). The V and J ends lost 3 bases and 2 bases respectively, with 10 bases between them. CDR3 DNA: TGTGCCAGTAGTATTAGACAGCCAAACTATGGCTACACCTTC. Its protein product is CASSIRQPNYGYTF.

The genes are TRBV6-1 and TRBJ1-2; 8 nucleotides align to TRBD1. Per the germline V gene, CDR1 is MNHNS and CDR2 is SASEGT. Losses at the gene ends were 1 base for V and 4 bases for J; bases not matched to a gene: 8. The CDR3 runs 16 residues. The CDR3 DNA follows: TGTGCCAGCAGTGAAGGGAAGGACAGGGTTCCCTATGGCTACACCTTC. Translating gives CASSEGKDRVPYGYTF.

This sequence joins TRBV10-1 and TRBJ1-1, with 8 bases lining up with TRBD1. The CDR3 loop spans 14 amino acids. Germline V lookup: CDR1 WNHNN, CDR2 SYGVQD (reference sequence). V was pared by 6 bases and J by 0 bases, with 3 bases of the junction left unmatched. The chain's CDR3 is CASRPGGLNTEAFF. DNA for the CDR3: TGCGCCAGCAGGCCAGGGGGCCTGAACACTGAAGCTTTCTTT.

This clonotype was detected many times. The rearrangement uses TRBV4-1 and TRBJ1-4; D perhaps matches TRBD1 (6 bases). From germline, CDR1 is MGHRA and CDR2 YSYEKL. CDR3 length equals 14 residues. Trimming shortened V by 4 bases and J by 5 bases, and 11 bases separated the two germline ends. The CDR3 reads CASSPRDTNEKLFF. Written as DNA, the CDR3 is TGCGCCAGCAGCCCCCGGGACACCAATGAAAAACTGTTTTTT.

Turning to this clonotype: The CDR3 ends on some other residue instead of the conserved phenylalanine or tryptophan, so this is likely a read error. This rearrangement joins TRBV11-1 to TRBJ2-7; D not certain. Per the germline V gene, CDR1 is SGHAT and CDR2 is FQDESV (reference sequence). The CDR3 extends over 15 amino acids. The V and J ends lost 0 bases and 2 bases respectively, with 11 bases between them. CDR3 amino acids: CASSLAHGTAYEQYS. CDR3 DNA: TGTGCCAGCAGCTTAGCGCACGGCACAGCCTACGAGCAGTACTCC.

The genes are TRBV12-3 or TRBV12-4 and TRBJ2-1, with D perhaps matching TRBD1 (5 bases). This CDR3 contains 14 residues. V was clipped by 2 bases and J by 3 bases, with 8 bases between them. The CDR3 sequence is CASSLSGLYNEQFF. The CDR3 region has the DNA TGTGCCAGCAGTTTATCAGGGCTCTACAATGAGCAGTTCTTC.

V usage is TRBV20-1 and J usage is TRBJ2-7, with D possibly being TRBD2 (5 bases). Germline V CDR1 and CDR2: DFQATT, SNEGSKA (reference sequence). The CDR3 is made up of 15 amino acids. Trimming took off 2 bases at V and 5 bases at J, with 19 bases between the two ends. CDR3 DNA sequence: TGCAGTGCTAGAAGCGGCCTCGTATCGGCCCACGAGCAGTACTTC. It translates to CSARSGLVSAHEQYF.

This chain joins TRBV12-3 or TRBV12-4 and TRBJ1-1; D is uncertain. The germline V and J ends were trimmed by 7 bases and 7 bases, with 16 bases remaining between them. The CDR3 consists of 13 residues. The CDR3 DNA reads as TGTGCCAGCACCCGAGGCGGAGAGGGTGAAGCTTTCTTT. As protein: CASTRGGEGEAFF.

For this clonotype: One base away lies a much larger clone, so this may be a sequencing read error. The chain links TRBV18 to TRBJ2-2, with TRBD2 matching 7 bases. This CDR3 has 17 amino acids. Germline CDR1 and CDR2: KGHSH and LQKENI. The CDR3 bases are TGTGCCAGCTCACCCCAGGCGGGAGCGGTGAACACCGGGGAGCTGCTTTTT. Its translation is CASSPQAGAVNTGELLF.

Ten or more counts support this clonotype. The chain is built from TRBV5-6 and TRBJ2-7, with D uncertain. The CDR3 spans 16 residues. Trimming took 4 bases from V and 2 from J, leaving 19 bases between them. Looked up from germline, CDR1 is SGHDT and CDR2 is YYEEEE. The CDR3 spells CASSRLGRRTTYEQYF. CDR3 DNA: TGTGCCAGCAGCCGACTCGGGCGAAGGACGACCTACGAGCAGTACTTC.

A few counts support this clonotype. V is TRBV27 and J is TRBJ2-7; TRBD1 agrees at 7 bases. Looked up from germline, CDR1 is MNHEY and CDR2 is SMNVEV (reference sequence). The CDR3 runs 14 residues. Trimming removed 6 bases from V and 2 bases from J; junction bases left unmatched: 7. This CDR3 is CASRINRGPYEQYF. The CDR3 coding sequence is TGTGCCAGCAGGATAAACAGGGGACCCTACGAGCAGTACTTC.

This clonotype has ten or more counts. The chain has TRBV20-1 and TRBJ2-5; tentative D call: TRBD2 (5 bases). Germline loops: CDR1 DFQATT, CDR2 SNEGSKA (reference sequence). CDR3 length: 14 residues. Trimming stripped 0 bases from V and 0 bases from J, with 8 bases between. This CDR3 reads CSARDTRDQETQYF. DNA of the CDR3: TGCAGTGCTAGAGACACTAGGGACCAAGAGACCCAGTACTTC.

In regard to this clonotype: A read error may be the cause here, since a much bigger clone is one base away. The rearrangement joins TRBV11-3 to TRBJ2-1, with D tentatively TRBD2 (6 bases). The CDR3 loop spans 14 amino acids. Per the germline V gene, CDR1 is SGHNT and CDR2 is YENEEA. V lost 2 bases and J lost 4, with 9 bases in between. The CDR3: CASSLIGGYNEQFF. CDR3 sequence (DNA): TGTGCCAGCAGCTTAATCGGAGGGTACAATGAGCAGTTCTTC.

This clonotype was seen a few times. The chain has TRBV6-5 and TRBJ2-1, with 12 bases fitting TRBD1. The CDR3 has 16 residues. Per germline, CDR1 MNHEY and CDR2 SVGAGI. V lost 6 bases and J lost 4; bases outside the gene matches: 7. The CDR3, as DNA: TGTGCCAGCAGATCCGGGACAGGGGGCGGATACAATGAGCAGTTCTTC. This encodes CASRSGTGGGYNEQFF.

The genes are TRBV24-1 and TRBJ1-2; TRBD1 agrees at 10 bases. CDR1 KGHDR and CDR2 SFDVKD come from the germline V gene. With V trimmed by 9 bases and J by 8 bases, 5 bases remained unmatched. The CDR3 is 12 amino acids. The CDR3 region is CATWTGGVGYTF. DNA for the CDR3: TGTGCCACCTGGACAGGGGGAGTCGGCTACACCTTC.

In this sample, this clonotype turned up a few times. A much more abundant neighbour one base away suggests this may be a read error. The genes are TRBV11-2 and TRBJ2-7; tentatively, D is TRBD2 (5 bases). V was clipped by 1 base and J by 9 bases, with 10 bases between them. The CDR3 is 12 amino acids. CDR1 and CDR2 (germline): SGHAT, FQNNGV. The CDR3 is CASSLAGSAQYF. In DNA, the CDR3 is TGTGCCAGCAGCTTAGCGGGATCCGCGCAGTACTTC.

This clonotype was counted at least ten times. The J gene is TRBJ2-7, the V gene TRBV12-3 or TRBV12-4; D might be TRBD2 (5 bases). The V end was cut by 3 bases, the J end by 4 bases, with 13 bases between. The CDR3 consists of 14 residues. The CDR3 DNA follows: TGTGCCAGCAGTTTGGACTCCTCCGGATACGAGCAGTACTTC. It encodes CASSLDSSGYEQYF.